Shown below are 21 T cell receptor beta chains from a single sample sequenced in a study of radiation and T cells in renal cell carcinoma. Time point here: baseline pretreatment blood. The treatment: 15 Gy SBRT to primary tumor, nephrectomy 4 weeks later. Generated by immunoSEQ multiplex PCR, the TCRdb table keeps only in-frame clones and is missing some. The profile shows 150,000 or so clones, about 88% of them singletons. The material sequenced was blood, taken from a patient whose treatment included radiotherapy and nephrectomy. Every receptor here comes from a woman aged 70 to 79 with renal cell carcinoma.

J is TRBJ2-3 and V is TRBV5-1; TRBD1 is a possible D gene (6 bases). Germline V gene data show CDR1 as SGHRS and CDR2 as YFSETQ. The germline V and J ends were trimmed by 0 bases and 5 bases, with 13 bases remaining between them. The CDR3 loop spans 15 amino acids. The CDR3 sequence: CASSLEGVTGDTQYF. The CDR3 bases are TGCGCCAGCAGCTTGGAGGGGGTCACCGGAGATACGCAGTATTTT.

The J gene is TRBJ2-2, the V gene TRBV19; 7 bases are shared with TRBD2. In germline, CDR1 is LNHDA, CDR2 SQIVND (reference sequence). The CDR3 loop spans 15 amino acids. The J segment lost 5 bases and the V segment lost 6 bases, leaving 9 bases of the junction unmatched. The CDR3 is CASRGGAGFTGELFF. CDR3 DNA: TGTGCCAGTAGGGGCGGAGCGGGGTTTACCGGGGAGCTGTTTTTT.

The chain links TRBV5-1 to TRBJ2-3; D unresolved. Germline V gene sequence: CDR1 SGHRS, CDR2 YFSETQ. V was clipped by 4 bases and J by 3 bases, with 9 bases between them. The CDR3 runs 13 residues. Written as DNA, the CDR3 is TGCGCCAGCAGCGGGCAGAGTACAGATACGCAGTATTTT. Translation: CASSGQSTDTQYF. Variable domain in full (rest from reference TRBV5-1 and TRBJ2-3): KAGVTQTPRYLIKTRGQQVTLSCSPISGHRSVSWYQQTPGQGLQFLFEYFSETQRNKGNFPGRFSGRQFSNSRSEMNVSTLELGDSALYLCASSGQSTDTQYFGPGTRLTVL.

The rearrangement links TRBV5-1 to TRBJ2-3; D possibly corresponds to TRBD2 (6 bases). CDR3 length: 15 amino acids. V was pared by 3 bases and J by 1 base, with 12 bases between. Germline loops: CDR1 SGHRS, CDR2 YFSETQ. The CDR3 DNA reads TGCGCCAGCAGCTCTGCCGGGACTGGCACAGATACGCAGTATTTT. Translation gives CASSSAGTGTDTQYF. The whole variable domain, filled in from reference TRBV5-1 and TRBJ2-3, reads KAGVTQTPRYLIKTRGQQVTLSCSPISGHRSVSWYQQTPGQGLQFLFEYFSETQRNKGNFPGRFSGRQFSNSRSEMNVSTLELGDSALYLCASSSAGTGTDTQYFGPGTRLTVL.

The chain's CDR3 is CASSLVRGGAIGYTF. CDR3 sequence (DNA): TGTGCCAGCAGCTTAGTTAGAGGGGGCGCCATTGGCTACACCTTC. The J gene is TRBJ1-2, the V gene TRBV7-2; TRBD1 aligns across 7 bases. The CDR3 loop spans 15 amino acids. V trimming: 1 base; J trimming: 7 bases; junction bases outside the gene matches: 9. Germline CDR1 is SGHTA and CDR2 is FQGNSA.

The chain is built from TRBV5-5 and TRBJ2-7; D gene ambiguous. Germline values: CDR1 SGHKS, CDR2 YYEKEE (reference sequence). V lost 0 bases and J 3 bases, leaving 7 bases between the germline ends. There are 13 residues in the CDR3. The CDR3: CASSLAGSYEQYF. CDR3 nucleotide sequence: TGTGCCAGCAGCTTGGCTGGCAGCTACGAGCAGTACTTC.

J is TRBJ2-5 and V is TRBV19; no clear D. The V gene lost 1 base and the J gene lost 1 base, with 4 bases spanning the gap. Looked up from germline, CDR1 is LNHDA and CDR2 is SQIVND (reference sequence). This CDR3 has 13 residues. The CDR3 DNA follows: TGTGCCAGTAGTATAGGGGCCCAAGAGACCCAGTACTTC. Its translation: CASSIGAQETQYF.

V usage is TRBV30 and J usage is TRBJ1-1; TRBD1 aligns across 9 bases. There are 13 residues in the CDR3. Per the germline V gene, CDR1 is GTSNPN and CDR2 is SVGIG (reference sequence). J was trimmed by 5 bases and V by 1 base; bases with no gene match: 2. CDR3 region: CAWSGDRVTEAFF. The CDR3 DNA reads as TGTGCCTGGAGTGGGGACAGGGTGACTGAAGCTTTCTTT.

The rearrangement uses TRBV19 and TRBJ2-3; 10 bases line up with TRBD1. The CDR3 covers 16 residues. Trimming removed 7 bases from V and 6 bases from J; junction bases left unmatched: 13. Germline V CDR1 and CDR2: LNHDA, SQIVND (reference sequence). The CDR3 coding sequence is TGTGCCAGTACCCAAGGGGGACAGGGGAGATGGGATACGCAGTATTTT. Translation: CASTQGGQGRWDTQYF.

V and J are TRBV5-4 and TRBJ1-2; D possibly corresponds to TRBD1 (5 bases). In germline, CDR1 is SGHNT, CDR2 YYREEE (reference sequence). CDR3 size: 15 residues. V lost 0 bases and J lost 8, with 17 bases in between. CDR3 sequence reads: CASSLGGQGLGGYTF. Here the CDR3 DNA reads TGTGCCAGCAGCTTGGGGGGCCAGGGCCTGGGAGGCTACACCTTC.

This rearrangement joins TRBV28 to TRBJ1-5, with TRBD1 matching 8 bases. The CDR3 length is 15 residues. The ends lost 2 bases at V and 6 bases at J; junction bases unmatched: 6. Germline V gene data show CDR1 as MDHEN and CDR2 as SYDVKM. The CDR3 nucleotides are TGTGCCAGCAGTTTACCTGGACAGGGAGGTCAGCCCCAGCATTTT. Protein: CASSLPGQGGQPQHF.

This chain connects TRBV19 to TRBJ2-7, with 8 bases fitting TRBD2. Per germline, CDR1 LNHDA and CDR2 SQIVND (reference sequence). CDR3 length: 14 amino acids. After removal of 8 bases from V and 3 bases from J, the junction contained 9 bases not matched to a gene. CDR3 region: CASSTGGVGYEQYF. The CDR3 DNA sequence: TGTGCCAGTTCTACCGGGGGGGTCGGCTACGAGCAGTACTTC.

The genes are TRBV7-2 and TRBJ2-2; D is possibly TRBD1 (6 bases). CDR3 length: 14 amino acids. V dropped 1 base and J dropped 4 bases, with 7 bases sitting between them. Germline V gives CDR1 SGHTA, CDR2 FQGNSA. CDR3 in amino acids: CASSLEQGTGELFF. In DNA form, the CDR3 reads TGTGCCAGCAGCTTAGAACAGGGCACCGGGGAGCTGTTTTTT.

A single count supports this clone. The V and J genes are TRBV6-1 and TRBJ1-6; no clear D gene. With 6 bases removed from V and 4 bases from J, the gap between germline ends came to 10 bases. This CDR3 comprises 14 residues. Germline V gives CDR1 MNHNS, CDR2 SASEGT. CDR3 protein: CASRPGSYNSPLHF. The DNA for the CDR3 is TGTGCCAGCAGACCCGGGTCGTATAATTCACCCCTCCACTTT.

This clone was counted a single time. The chain uses TRBV18 and TRBJ1-6; D is possibly TRBD1 (6 bases). The germline V gene has CDR1 KGHSH and CDR2 LQKENI. The CDR3 length is 15 residues. Trimming left V 2 bases short and J 4 bases short, with 9 bases between. The CDR3 loop is CASSPTGQYNSPLHF. The CDR3 DNA is TGTGCCAGCTCACCAACGGGACAATATAATTCACCCCTCCACTTT.

The V gene is TRBV27, the J gene TRBJ2-3; D may be TRBD1 (5 bases). Germline V lookup: CDR1 MNHEY, CDR2 SMNVEV (reference sequence). Trimming left V 3 bases short and J 6 bases short, with 7 bases between. The CDR3 is 12 amino acids. CDR3 region: CASSFYRDTQYF. CDR3 DNA: TGTGCCAGCAGTTTCTACAGGGATACGCAGTATTTT.

This sequence joins TRBV5-1 and TRBJ1-2; D is undetermined. There are 15 residues in the CDR3. Trimming left V 0 bases short and J 4 bases short, with 13 bases between. The germline V gene has CDR1 SGHRS and CDR2 YFSETQ. The CDR3 loop reads CASSLESSFGYGYTF. CDR3 DNA sequence: TGCGCCAGCAGCTTGGAATCCTCTTTCGGCTATGGCTACACCTTC.

V is TRBV2 and J is TRBJ1-1; 8 bases agree with TRBD1. The CDR3 has 18 amino acids. The junction had 15 bases not matched to a gene; V was cut back by 6 bases and J by 0 bases. Germline CDR1 is SNHLY and CDR2 is FYNNEI. The CDR3 DNA is TGTGCCAGCAGCAAATATCAGACAGGGGATCTTTTGAACACTGAAGCTTTCTTT. Residues: CASSKYQTGDLLNTEAFF.

V and J are TRBV7-2 and TRBJ2-7; 8 nucleotides agree with TRBD1. With 2 bases clipped from V and 2 bases from J, the junction kept 14 bases outside the gene matches. Germline CDR1 and CDR2: SGHTA and FQGNSA. This CDR3 is 18 amino acids long. The CDR3 nucleotides are TGTGCCAGCAGCTTATTCAGTTACGGGACAGGCGTACCCTACGAGCAGTACTTC. It translates to CASSLFSYGTGVPYEQYF.

The rearrangement joins TRBV29-1 to TRBJ2-7; tentatively, D is TRBD1 (5 bases). Germline V CDR1 and CDR2: SQVTM, ANQGSEA. V was pared by 3 bases and J by 3 bases, with 6 bases between. The CDR3 spans 11 residues. CDR3 protein: CSVDQGYEQYF. The CDR3 DNA is TGCAGCGTTGACCAGGGCTACGAGCAGTACTTC.

The chain employs TRBV7-7 and TRBJ2-6; TRBD1 might be the D (6 bases). CDR3 length: 14 residues. Germline V gene lookup returns CDR1 SSHAT and CDR2 FNYEAQ (reference sequence). CDR3 residues: CATGQSSGANVLTF. The CDR3, as DNA: TGTGCTACTGGACAGAGCTCTGGGGCCAACGTCCTGACTTTC.